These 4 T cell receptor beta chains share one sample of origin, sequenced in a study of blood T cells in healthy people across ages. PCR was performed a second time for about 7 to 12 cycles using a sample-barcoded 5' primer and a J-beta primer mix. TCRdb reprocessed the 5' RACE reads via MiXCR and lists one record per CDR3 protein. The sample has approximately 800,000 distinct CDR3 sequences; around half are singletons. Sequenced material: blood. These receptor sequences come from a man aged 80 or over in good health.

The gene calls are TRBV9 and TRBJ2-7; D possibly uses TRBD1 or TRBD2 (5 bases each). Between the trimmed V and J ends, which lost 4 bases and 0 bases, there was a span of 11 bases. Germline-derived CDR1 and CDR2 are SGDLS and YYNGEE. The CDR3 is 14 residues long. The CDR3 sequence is CASSPRDLSYEQYF. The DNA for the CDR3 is TGTGCCAGCAGCCCCCGGGACCTCTCCTACGAGCAGTACTTC.

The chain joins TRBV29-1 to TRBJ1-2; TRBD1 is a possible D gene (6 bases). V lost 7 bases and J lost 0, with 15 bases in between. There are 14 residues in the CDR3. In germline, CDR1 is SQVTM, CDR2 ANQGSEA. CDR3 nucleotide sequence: TGCAGCGCTAGGACAGTCCTGGCTAACTATGGCTACACCTTC. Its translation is CSARTVLANYGYTF.

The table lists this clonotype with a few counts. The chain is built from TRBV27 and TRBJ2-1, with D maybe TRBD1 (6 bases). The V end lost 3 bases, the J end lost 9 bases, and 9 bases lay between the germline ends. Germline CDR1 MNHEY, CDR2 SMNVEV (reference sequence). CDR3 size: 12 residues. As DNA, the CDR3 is TGTGCCAGCAGTTTCTCCAGGGGTGAGCAGTTCTTC. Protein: CASSFSRGEQFF.

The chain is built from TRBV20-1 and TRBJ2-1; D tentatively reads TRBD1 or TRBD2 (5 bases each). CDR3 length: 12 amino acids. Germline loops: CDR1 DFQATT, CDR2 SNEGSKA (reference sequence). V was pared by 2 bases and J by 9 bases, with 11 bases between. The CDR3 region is CSARRTGTEQFF. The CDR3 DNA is TGCAGTGCTAGACGTACCGGGACTGAGCAGTTCTTC.